The clone carrying this TCR beta chain was observed at least ten times. The sample belongs to a study of Graves' ophthalmopathy and Graves' hyperthyroidism. TCR beta CDR3 amplification used RNA transcripts. RT-PCR in the first round used HTBI primers; a second-round multiplex PCR followed. TCRdb reprocessed the multiplex PCR reads with MiXCR, giving one entry per CDR3 protein. The sample has approximately 210,000 distinct CDR3 sequences, about 22% seen once; the top ten hold approximately 39%. The CDR3 sequence is 16 residues long. Germline-derived CDR1 and CDR2 are KGHDR and SFDVKD. With V trimmed by 2 bases and J by 5 bases, 7 bases remained unmatched.

The specimen sequenced was peripheral blood. This chain uses TRBV24-1 with TRBJ2-5; 10 bases are a match to TRBD2. The source of this sequence is a woman between 50 and 59 years old with Graves' ophthalmopathy. The CDR3 DNA sequence: TGTGCCACCAGTGATTCCGTAGCGGGAGGTGGGGAGACCCAGTACTTC. It specifies CATSDSVAGGGETQYF.